Listed here are 27 T cell receptor beta chains from one sample, sequenced in a study of OX40 agonist ivuxolimab in advanced cancers. TCRdb keeps only in-frame clones here, not all; method: immunoSEQ multiplex PCR. The sample carries over 25,000 clones, 75% to 90% recorded once. The sequences come from CD4+ or CD8+ T cells sorted from blood, collected in a trial of the OX40 agonist ivuxolimab. These receptor sequences come from an adult with an advanced solid tumor such as melanoma, head and neck, liver or kidney cancer.

The chain is built from TRBV15 and TRBJ2-3; 10 nucleotides line up with TRBD2. Per germline, CDR1 LNHNV and CDR2 YYDKDF (reference sequence). The J segment lost 2 bases and the V segment lost 4 bases, leaving 15 bases of the junction unmatched. The CDR3 runs to 19 residues. The CDR3, as DNA: TGTGCCACCAGCACCGATCTAGCGGGGGACCTCCGTTACACAGATACGCAGTATTTT. It translates to CATSTDLAGDLRYTDTQYF.

This chain links TRBV15 with TRBJ2-2, with D perhaps matching TRBD1 (6 bases). The V end was cut by 3 bases, the J end by 0 bases, with 11 bases between. This CDR3 contains 16 residues. Germline V gives CDR1 LNHNV, CDR2 YYDKDF (reference sequence). This CDR3 is CATSSSDSSNTGELFF. Here the CDR3 DNA reads TGTGCCACCAGCAGTTCGGACAGTTCGAACACCGGGGAGCTGTTTTTT.

The CDR3 nucleotides read TGTGCCAGCAGTATCCCACAGGGCACATATGGGGGGAATGAGCAGTTCTTC. Amino acids: CASSIPQGTYGGNEQFF. The chain is built from TRBV28 and TRBJ2-1; D assignment may be TRBD1 or TRBD2 (6 bases each). This CDR3 is built from 17 residues. Trimming shortened V by 5 bases and J by 7 bases, and 24 bases separated the two germline ends. Per germline, CDR1 MDHEN and CDR2 SYDVKM. Complete variable domain (other parts from reference TRBV28 and TRBJ2-1): DVKVTQSSRYLVKRTGEKVFLECVQDMDHENMFWYRQDPGLGLRLIYFSYDVKMKEKGDIPEGYSVSREKKERFSLILESASTNQTSMYLCASSIPQGTYGGNEQFFGPGTRLTVL.

The chain combines TRBV27 with TRBJ1-1; D unresolved. The CDR3 totals 16 residues. Germline V gives CDR1 MNHEY, CDR2 SMNVEV (reference sequence). V shed 3 bases and J shed 0 bases, with 14 bases lying between them. CDR3 DNA: TGTGCCAGCAGTTTTCTTGGACCCGGTATGAACACTGAAGCTTTCTTT. Encoded protein: CASSFLGPGMNTEAFF.

The chain joins TRBV21-1 to TRBJ1-1; the DNA was not compared with TRBD1, the D call given in the table. TRBV21-1 is a listed pseudogene. The CDR3 runs to 18 residues. CDR3 amino acids: CASSKPPGQGKGNTEAFF. The CDR3 DNA follows: TGTGCCAGCAGCAAACCACCGGGACAGGGGAAAGGGAACACTGAAGCTTTCTTT.

This clone was detected only a few times. The chain is built from TRBV27 and TRBJ1-5; 8 bases fit TRBD1. With V trimmed by 4 bases and J by 3 bases, 8 bases remained unmatched. There are 16 residues in the CDR3. From germline, CDR1 is MNHEY and CDR2 SMNVEV (reference sequence). CDR3 nucleotide sequence: TGTGCCAGCAGTTCCTCCACAGGGGGAAACAATCAGCCCCAGCATTTT. It encodes CASSSSTGGNNQPQHF.

The V call is TRBV12-5, the J call TRBJ1-1; D is uncertain. This CDR3 region has 15 residues. The germline gives CDR1 LGHNT, CDR2 FRNRAP. V gave up 5 bases and J gave up 6 bases, with 19 bases separating them. The CDR3 sequence is CASGKRTVRGPEAFF. DNA of the CDR3: TGTGCTAGTGGTAAGCGGACGGTAAGAGGGCCTGAAGCTTTCTTT.

The chain is built from TRBV27 and TRBJ2-7, with D unresolved. Between the trimmed V and J ends, which lost 0 bases and 7 bases, there was a span of 16 bases. CDR1 is MNHEY, CDR2 SMNVEV, per germline (reference sequence). The CDR3 length is 15 residues. The CDR3: CASSLSIGPGGEQYF. CDR3 DNA sequence: TGTGCCAGCAGTTTATCCATTGGGCCGGGCGGAGAGCAGTACTTC.

The V gene is TRBV6-4, the J gene TRBJ2-2, with 12 bases matching TRBD1. CDR3 length: 17 residues. From germline, CDR1 is MRHNA and CDR2 SNTAGT. V shed 2 bases, J shed 2 bases, and the junction held 3 bases outside the gene matches. The DNA for the CDR3 is TGTGCCAGCAGTGACCACGGGACAGGGGGCAACACCGGGGAGCTGTTTTTT. Protein product: CASSDHGTGGNTGELFF.

This chain connects TRBV9 to TRBJ1-6; no reliable D call. CDR3 size: 18 residues. Looked up from germline, CDR1 is SGDLS and CDR2 is YYNGEE. Trimming removed 0 bases at V and 0 bases at J, with 13 bases between. The CDR3 sequence: CASSVVPHLSSYNSPLHF. CDR3 coding DNA: TGTGCCAGCAGCGTAGTGCCGCATCTGAGCTCCTATAATTCACCCCTCCACTTT. The whole variable domain, remainder taken from reference TRBV9 and TRBJ1-6, is DSGVTQTPKHLITATGQRVTLRCSPRSGDLSVYWYQQSLDQGLQFLIQYYNGEERAKGNILERFSAQQFPDLHSELNLSSLELGDSALYFCASSVVPHLSSYNSPLHFGNGTRLTVT.

This clone has just a few counts. The chain carries TRBV5-6 and TRBJ2-7; TRBD1 aligns across 11 bases. The CDR3 length is 14 residues. Germline CDR1 SGHDT, CDR2 YYEEEE. The V segment lost 4 bases and the J segment 3 bases; nucleotides outside the gene matches: 3. The CDR3 DNA follows: TGTGCCAGCAGCCCCGGGACAGGGGGCTACGAGCAGTACTTC. It translates to CASSPGTGGYEQYF.

V usage is TRBV7-2 and J usage is TRBJ2-1, with 8 bases identical to TRBD2. CDR1 and CDR2 from the germline V gene are SGHTA and FQGNSA. The CDR3 extends over 17 amino acids. J was trimmed by 2 bases and V by 5 bases; bases with no gene match: 11. In DNA form, the CDR3 reads TGTGCCAGCAGCAGACCCGGGACTAGAACGCCCTACAATGAGCAGTTCTTC. Protein sequence: CASSRPGTRTPYNEQFF. The full variable domain, its missing parts supplied by reference TRBV7-2 and TRBJ2-1, is GAGVSQSPSNKVTEKGKDVELRCDPISGHTALYWYRQSLGQGLEFLIYFQGNSAPDKSGLPSDRFSAERTGGSVSTLTIQRTQQEDSAVYLCASSRPGTRTPYNEQFFGPGTRLTVL.

This sequence joins TRBV11-3 and TRBJ2-1, with TRBD2 matching 8 bases. Germline V gene sequence: CDR1 SGHNT, CDR2 YENEEA. This CDR3 has 15 amino acids. V lost 3 bases, J lost 5 bases, and 6 bases stayed unmatched. DNA for the CDR3: TGTGCCAGCAGCTTCCGGGGACTAGAGAACAATGAGCAGTTCTTC. Translation gives CASSFRGLENNEQFF.

This clone is medium-sized (0.01 to 0.1%) within its sample. The chain carries TRBV28 and TRBJ1-2, with 8 positions matching TRBD1. Losses at the gene ends were 7 bases for V and 4 bases for J; bases not matched to a gene: 11. Germline CDR1 and CDR2: MDHEN and SYDVKM. The CDR3 runs to 15 residues. CDR3 DNA: TGTGCCAGCATTCCCGGGACAGGCGGGATCTATGGCTACACCTTC. Amino acids: CASIPGTGGIYGYTF.

The chain couples TRBV28 to TRBJ2-4; 10 bases are a match to TRBD2. CDR1 MDHEN and CDR2 SYDVKM come from the germline V gene. The V gene end was trimmed by 6 bases and the J gene end by 13 bases; junction bases not matched to a gene: 15. The CDR3 length is 15 residues. Written as DNA, the CDR3 is TGTGCCAGCAGCGGACTAGCGGAGAACCCAGCCCCCCAGTACTTC. Protein: CASSGLAENPAPQYF.

The chain is built from TRBV29-1 and TRBJ2-7; the match to TRBD1 covers 11 bases. CDR1 and CDR2 from the germline V gene are SQVTM and ANQGSEA. CDR3 length: 13 amino acids. Unmatched junction bases numbered 5, after V lost 6 bases and J lost 4 bases. The chain's CDR3 is CSVLGQGAYEQYF. DNA for the CDR3: TGCAGCGTCCTAGGACAGGGGGCGTACGAGCAGTACTTC.

The chain joins TRBV5-8 to TRBJ1-1; D uncertain. Trimming took off 4 bases at V and 0 bases at J, with 4 bases between the two ends. This CDR3 spans 12 amino acids. Looked up from germline, CDR1 is SGHTS and CDR2 is YDEGEE. CDR3 sequence (DNA): TGTGCCAGCAGCGTGTTGAACACTGAAGCTTTCTTT. This codes for CASSVLNTEAFF.

The chain recombines TRBV7-6 with TRBJ2-7, with TRBD2 matching over 9 bases. V shed 2 bases and J 6 bases; nucleotides not matched to a gene: 14. Germline CDR1 and CDR2: SGHVS and FNYEAQ. The CDR3 sequence is 17 residues long. The CDR3 DNA reads as TGTGCCAGCAGCTTATCTCGCCCTAGCGGGACAAGGAGCGAGCAGTACTTC. This sequence encodes CASSLSRPSGTRSEQYF.

This clone was counted between two and nine times. The V gene is TRBV4-2, the J gene TRBJ2-3; D remains ambiguous. This CDR3 region has 13 residues. Deletions cut 4 bases from V and 2 bases from J, with 7 bases between. CDR1 and CDR2 (germline): LGHNA, YNFKEQ. CDR3 nucleotides: TGTGCCAGCAGCCTAGGATACACAGATACGCAGTATTTT. It translates to CASSLGYTDTQYF.

V gene TRBV19 combines with J gene TRBJ1-1, with TRBD1 as a possible D gene (5 bases). The germline V and J ends were trimmed by 11 bases and 3 bases, with 16 bases remaining between them. Germline V gene lookup returns CDR1 LNHDA and CDR2 SQIVND (reference sequence). CDR3 length equals 13 residues. CDR3 amino acids: CASILRGDTEAFF. DNA of the CDR3: TGTGCCTCAATCTTAAGGGGAGACACTGAAGCTTTCTTT. Full variable domain (rest looked up from reference TRBV19 and TRBJ1-1): DGGITQSPKYLFRKEGQNVTLSCEQNLNHDAMYWYRQDPGQGLRLIYYSQIVNDFQKGDIAEGYSVSREKKESFPLTVTSAQKNPTAFYLCASILRGDTEAFFGQGTRLTVV.

The chain uses TRBV29-1 and TRBJ1-4; D not certain. From germline, CDR1 is SQVTM and CDR2 ANQGSEA. The ends were cut back, 5 bases at V and 10 bases at J, with 14 bases in the middle. The CDR3 length is 12 residues. CDR3 protein: CSVFPNEGKLFF. The CDR3 region has the DNA TGCAGCGTTTTCCCGAATGAAGGAAAACTGTTTTTT.

The chain links TRBV27 to TRBJ2-7; 8 bases agree with TRBD1. Trimming at V came to 5 bases and at J to 3 bases, leaving 3 bases not matched to a gene. Germline CDR1 and CDR2: MNHEY and SMNVEV (reference sequence). The CDR3 spans 13 residues. The CDR3, as DNA: TGTGCCAGCAGTACAACAGGGGGCTACGAGCAGTACTTC. This gives the protein CASSTTGGYEQYF.

The chain has TRBV6-5 and TRBJ1-5; TRBD1 matches at 11 bases. The V and J ends lost 0 bases and 9 bases, in that order; junction bases with no gene match: 4. This CDR3 is built from 15 residues. Germline V lookup: CDR1 MNHEY, CDR2 SVGAGI. For the CDR3, the DNA is TGTGCCAGCAGTTACTCATCCGGGACAGGGGGGCCCCAGCATTTT. The encoded protein is CASSYSSGTGGPQHF.

This chain connects TRBV4-2 to TRBJ2-7; D might be TRBD1 (8 bases). Germline V CDR1 and CDR2: LGHNA, YNFKEQ. The CDR3 contains 15 residues. V was clipped by 0 bases and J by 4 bases, with 13 bases between them. The CDR3 spells CASSQETGGGYEQYF. The CDR3 nucleotides read TGTGCCAGCAGCCAAGAAACAGGGGGGGGGTACGAGCAGTACTTC.

V is TRBV7-2 and J is TRBJ2-1, with D tentatively TRBD2 (5 bases). The CDR3 sequence is 13 residues long. The V gene lost 1 base and the J gene lost 9 bases, with 10 bases spanning the gap. The germline V gene has CDR1 SGHTA and CDR2 FQGNSA. CDR3 residues: CASSLGWAGEQFF. The CDR3 nucleotides are TGTGCCAGCAGCTTAGGTTGGGCGGGTGAGCAGTTCTTC.

This clone is a singleton in its sample. The chain links TRBV6-1 to TRBJ2-3; 9 bases fit TRBD2. Unmatched junction bases numbered 9, after V lost 7 bases and J lost 4 bases. Per the germline V gene, CDR1 is MNHNS and CDR2 is SASEGT. CDR3 length: 15 residues. The CDR3 reads CASNPGGGGPDTQYF. The CDR3 nucleotides read TGTGCCAGCAATCCCGGCGGGGGGGGGCCAGATACGCAGTATTTT.

The chain employs TRBV7-9 and TRBJ1-1; 9 nucleotides agree with TRBD1. CDR3 size: 16 residues. J gave up 1 base and V 4 bases, and 7 bases lay outside the gene matches. Germline CDR1 is SEHNR and CDR2 is FQNEAQ (reference sequence). Here the CDR3 reads CASSSPGTGWNTEAFF. CDR3 nucleotides: TGTGCCAGCAGCTCACCCGGGACAGGGTGGAACACTGAAGCTTTCTTT.